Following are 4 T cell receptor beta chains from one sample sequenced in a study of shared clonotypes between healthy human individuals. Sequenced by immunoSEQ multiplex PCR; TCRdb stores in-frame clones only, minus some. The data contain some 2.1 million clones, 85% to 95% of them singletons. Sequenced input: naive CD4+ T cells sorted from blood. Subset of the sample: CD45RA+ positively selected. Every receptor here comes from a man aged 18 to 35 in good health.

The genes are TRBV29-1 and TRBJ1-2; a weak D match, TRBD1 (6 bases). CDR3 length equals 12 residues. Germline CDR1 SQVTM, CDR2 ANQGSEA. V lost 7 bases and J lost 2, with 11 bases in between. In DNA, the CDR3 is TGCAGCGGCGGACAGCTAAACTATGGCTACACCTTC. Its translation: CSGGQLNYGYTF. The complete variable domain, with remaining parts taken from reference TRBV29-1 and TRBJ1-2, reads SAVISQKPSRDICQRGTSLTIQCQVDSQVTMMFWYRQQPGQSLTLIATANQGSEATYESGFVIDKFPISRPNLTFSTLTVSNMSPEDSSIYLCSGGQLNYGYTFGSGTRLTVV.

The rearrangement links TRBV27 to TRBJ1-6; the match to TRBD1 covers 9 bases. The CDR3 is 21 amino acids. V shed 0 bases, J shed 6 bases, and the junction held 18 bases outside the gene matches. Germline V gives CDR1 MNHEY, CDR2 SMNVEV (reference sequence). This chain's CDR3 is CASSLSARGTGKKTPNSPLHF. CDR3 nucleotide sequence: TGTGCCAGCAGTTTATCCGCCCGCGGGACAGGGAAAAAGACGCCTAATTCACCCCTCCACTTT.

CDR3 in DNA: TGTGCCAGTAGTGTGGGGACAGGCTACTCCTACGAGCAGTACTTC. This encodes CASSVGTGYSYEQYF. This rearrangement joins TRBV19 to TRBJ2-7, with 8 bases identical to TRBD1. Germline assignment: CDR1 LNHDA and CDR2 SQIVND (reference sequence). V shed 5 bases, J shed 0 bases, and the junction held 6 bases outside the gene matches. This CDR3 region has 15 residues.

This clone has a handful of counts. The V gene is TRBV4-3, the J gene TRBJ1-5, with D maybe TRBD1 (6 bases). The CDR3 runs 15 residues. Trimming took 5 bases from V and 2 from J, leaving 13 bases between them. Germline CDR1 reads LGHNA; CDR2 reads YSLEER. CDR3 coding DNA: TGCGCCAGCAGCATCTCGGGGGGCGGCAATCAGCCCCAGCATTTT. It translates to CASSISGGGNQPQHF.